A selection of T cell receptor beta chains follows, all from one sample in a study of blood T cells in healthy people across ages. TCRdb re-derived calls from the 5' RACE reads in MiXCR, one entry per CDR3 protein. The sample records almost 800,000 distinct CDR3 sequences, roughly 64% being singletons. The sequencing sample was made of blood. These receptors came from a man aged 25 to 40 in good health. CDR3s leave out the opening cysteine and the closing phenylalanine or tryptophan.

cdr3_aa	cdr3_length	v_call	j_call
SAQKGRNYEQY	11	TRBV20-1	TRBJ2-7
SSSSPFLATDTQY	13	TRBV7-9	TRBJ2-3
SVETTQGPESYNEQF	15	TRBV29-1	TRBJ2-1
ASSSRRRSYNEQF	13	TRBV7-2	TRBJ2-1
SVAGDTEAF	9	TRBV20-1	TRBJ1-1
ASSTRGQANYGYT	13	TRBV7-2	TRBJ1-2
SVEVGSSYNEQF	12	TRBV29-1	TRBJ2-1
SVEGGSHEQF	10	TRBV29-1	TRBJ2-1
ASTRLDSFEQY	11	TRBV6-4	NA
ASSQDWDTGGNEQF	14	TRBV4-2	TRBJ2-1